This T cell receptor (beta chain) was sequenced during a study of molecular identifiers for immune sequencing clone quantification. The CDR3 length is 13 residues. Deletions cut 3 bases from V and 8 bases from J, with 14 bases between. The germline gives CDR1 SQVTM, CDR2 ANQGSEA. This clonotype came up many times. The antigen is undetermined. Overall study results and limits: Jurkat TCR RNA spiked in from one cell (amid 960,000 or so naive cells) was reportedly detectable. Whereas naive cells kept under 1% of molecules in clones above 20 RNA copies, such clones held over 99% in effectors.

Sorting was used to obtain naive CD8 T cells (CD8+CD4-CCR7+CD45RA+). Previously described methods and listed TCR primers were used for bulk TCR libraries. TCRdb reanalysed the PCR reads using MiXCR and keeps one entry per CDR3 protein. The sample shows around 300,000 distinct CDR3 sequences, under 25% of them seen only once. The sequencing sample was made of naive CD8+ T cells from blood, with Jurkat cell RNA spiked in. As to subset: FACS-sorted CD8+CD4-CCR7+CD45RA+ naive T cells. The chain is built from TRBV29-1 and TRBJ2-1, with D tentatively TRBD2 (5 bases). This TCR was recovered from a human donor in good health. Some libraries in this study had Jurkat cell RNA spiked in. The CDR3 protein is CSVDEGRVDEQFF. The DNA of the CDR3 is TGCAGCGTTGATGAAGGGCGGGTGGATGAGCAGTTCTTC.